The clone carrying this T cell receptor beta chain was observed a handful of times. Its antigen remains unknown. These data come from a study of blood T cells in healthy people across ages. Germline-derived CDR1 and CDR2 are MNHEY and SVGEGT. The CDR3 is 15 residues long. Trimming took 6 bases from V and 4 from J; bases not matched to a gene: 7. Study observations and caveats: Strong correlation linked observed beta diversity and percent naive T cells. Higher diversity and more naive CD4+ cells were features of long-lived donors, compared to aged donors.

Then a second PCR, running roughly 6 to 11 cycles, was carried out with a sample-barcoded 5' primer and a J-beta primer mix. A template-switch adaptor containing 12 random nucleotides labeled each cDNA molecule. From each sample, at least 2.5 million paired-end reads containing CDR3 were obtained. TCRdb passed the 5' RACE reads through MiXCR, listing each CDR3 protein once. Of 1.5 million or so distinct CDR3 sequences listed, roughly 43% are singletons. The rearrangement uses TRBV6-2 or TRBV6-3 and TRBJ2-1; TRBD1 agrees at 9 bases. The sequenced sample consisted of blood. The receptor's source is a woman under 30 in good health. The CDR3, as DNA: TGTGCCAGCAGGCGTGCCGGGACAGGGTACAATGAGCAGTTCTTC. It codes for CASRRAGTGYNEQFF.